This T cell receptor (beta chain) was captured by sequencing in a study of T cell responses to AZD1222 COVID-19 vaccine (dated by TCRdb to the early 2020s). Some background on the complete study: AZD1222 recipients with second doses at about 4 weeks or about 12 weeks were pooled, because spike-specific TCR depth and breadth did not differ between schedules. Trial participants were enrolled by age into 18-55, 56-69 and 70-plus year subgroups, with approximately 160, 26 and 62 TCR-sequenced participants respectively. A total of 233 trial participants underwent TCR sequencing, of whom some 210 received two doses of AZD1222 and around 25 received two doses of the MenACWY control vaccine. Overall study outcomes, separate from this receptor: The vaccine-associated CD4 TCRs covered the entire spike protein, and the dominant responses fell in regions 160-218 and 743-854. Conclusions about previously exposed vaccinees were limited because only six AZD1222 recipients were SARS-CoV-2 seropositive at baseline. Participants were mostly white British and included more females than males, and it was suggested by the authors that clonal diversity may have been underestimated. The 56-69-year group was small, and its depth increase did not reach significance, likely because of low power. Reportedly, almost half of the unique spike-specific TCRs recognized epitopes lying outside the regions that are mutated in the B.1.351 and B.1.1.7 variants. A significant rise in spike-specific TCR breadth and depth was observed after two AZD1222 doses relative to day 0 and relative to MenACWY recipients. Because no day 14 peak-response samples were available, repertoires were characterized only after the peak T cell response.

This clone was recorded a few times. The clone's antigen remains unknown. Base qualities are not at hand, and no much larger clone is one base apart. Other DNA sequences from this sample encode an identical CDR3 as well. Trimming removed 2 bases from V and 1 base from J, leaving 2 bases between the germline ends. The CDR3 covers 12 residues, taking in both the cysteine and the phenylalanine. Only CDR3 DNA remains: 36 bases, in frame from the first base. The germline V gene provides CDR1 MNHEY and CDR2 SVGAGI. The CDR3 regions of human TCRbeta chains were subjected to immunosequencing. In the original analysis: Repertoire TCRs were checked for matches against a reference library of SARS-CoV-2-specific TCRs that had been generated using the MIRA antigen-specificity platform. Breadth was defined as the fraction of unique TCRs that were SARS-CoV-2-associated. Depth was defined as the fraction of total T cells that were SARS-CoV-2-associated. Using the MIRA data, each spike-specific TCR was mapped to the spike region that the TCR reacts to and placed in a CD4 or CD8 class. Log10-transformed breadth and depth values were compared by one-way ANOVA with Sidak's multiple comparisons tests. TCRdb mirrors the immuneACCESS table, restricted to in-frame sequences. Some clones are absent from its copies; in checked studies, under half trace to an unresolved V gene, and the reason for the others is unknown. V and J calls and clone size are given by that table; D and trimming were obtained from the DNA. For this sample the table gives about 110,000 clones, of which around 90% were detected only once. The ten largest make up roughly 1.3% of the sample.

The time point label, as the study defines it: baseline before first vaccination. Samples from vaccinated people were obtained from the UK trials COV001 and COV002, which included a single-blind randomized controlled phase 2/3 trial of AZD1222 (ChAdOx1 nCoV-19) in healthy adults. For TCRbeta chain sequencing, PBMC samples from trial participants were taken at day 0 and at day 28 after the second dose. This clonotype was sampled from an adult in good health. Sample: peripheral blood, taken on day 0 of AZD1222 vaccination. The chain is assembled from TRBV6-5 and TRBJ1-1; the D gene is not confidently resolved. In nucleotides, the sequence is TGTGCCAGCAGTTACCGGAACACTGAAGCTTTCTTT. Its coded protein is CASSYRNTEAFF.